These 7 T cell receptor beta chains share one sample of origin, sequenced in a study of blood T cell repertoires in COVID-19. Sequencing was performed with immunoSEQ multiplex PCR; in TCRdb, only in-frame clones are kept and a portion is missing. The sample includes about 61,000 clones, about nine tenths of them seen just once. The sample was peripheral blood. The receptors here all came from a human donor in a cohort sampled during active COVID-19.

There are a few counts of this clone. This chain uses TRBV28 with TRBJ2-2; 11 positions match TRBD2. In germline, CDR1 is MDHEN, CDR2 SYDVKM. The ends lost 4 bases at V and 7 bases at J; junction bases unmatched: 8. The CDR3 runs 16 residues. The CDR3 region has the DNA TGTGCCAGCAGTTCCTTTAGCGGGAGGGCTGGCGGGGAGCTGTTTTTT. The encoded protein is CASSSFSGRAGGELFF.

A word on this clone: Other DNA sequences in this specimen translate into the identical CDR3. This rearrangement joins TRBV7-2 to TRBJ2-5, with D possibly being TRBD2 (5 bases). The CDR3 extends over 14 amino acids. Trimming pared 0 bases from V and 5 bases from J, leaving 10 bases between. Germline values: CDR1 SGHTA, CDR2 FQGNSA. The CDR3 DNA follows: TGTGCCAGCAGCTTAGCGGGCCGCGGGGAGACCCAGTACTTC. This translates into CASSLAGRGETQYF.

This chain uses TRBV7-8 with TRBJ1-6; possible D gene TRBD1, 6 bases. V lost 2 bases, J lost 9 bases, and 14 bases lay in between. CDR1 and CDR2 (germline): SGHVS, FQNEAQ. The length of the CDR3 is 15 residues. The CDR3 DNA sequence: TGTGCCAGCAGCTTATCGGAACAGGGTTTTTCACCCCTCCACTTT. The encoded protein is CASSLSEQGFSPLHF.

V and J are TRBV20-1 and TRBJ1-6; D gene unclear. Germline V gives CDR1 DFQATT, CDR2 SNEGSKA (reference sequence). V was shortened by 3 bases and J by 0 bases, with 9 bases between the two germline ends. This CDR3 spans 15 amino acids. The CDR3 DNA sequence: TGCAGTGCTAGTAGACGGGACTCCTATAATTCACCCCTCCACTTT. It is translated as CSASRRDSYNSPLHF.

V gene TRBV23-1 combines with J gene TRBJ1-1, with D unresolved. TRBV23-1 is annotated as an ORF whose role is uncertain. The CDR3 has 13 amino acids. V was shortened by 0 bases and J by 8 bases, with 10 bases between the two germline ends. CDR3 in amino acids: CASSQSRKAEAFF. In DNA, the CDR3 is TGCGCCAGCAGTCAATCGAGGAAGGCCGAAGCTTTCTTT.

This chain links TRBV7-2 with TRBJ2-7, with TRBD2 as a possible D gene (5 bases). Trimming removed 4 bases at V and 4 bases at J, with 17 bases between. Germline-derived CDR1 and CDR2 are SGHTA and FQGNSA. This CDR3 has 15 amino acids. CDR3 residues: CASSSGGWIRYEQYF. Here the CDR3 DNA reads TGTGCCAGCAGCTCAGGAGGCTGGATCAGGTACGAGCAGTACTTC.

This clone was recorded only once. This chain links TRBV5-6 with TRBJ2-7; no definite D call. Germline CDR1 is SGHDT and CDR2 is YYEEEE. V was cut by 4 bases and J by 0 bases, with 8 bases left in between. The CDR3 has 13 amino acids. For the CDR3, the DNA is TGTGCCAGCAGCACCCCGGGCTCCTACGAGCAGTACTTC. This gives the protein CASSTPGSYEQYF.